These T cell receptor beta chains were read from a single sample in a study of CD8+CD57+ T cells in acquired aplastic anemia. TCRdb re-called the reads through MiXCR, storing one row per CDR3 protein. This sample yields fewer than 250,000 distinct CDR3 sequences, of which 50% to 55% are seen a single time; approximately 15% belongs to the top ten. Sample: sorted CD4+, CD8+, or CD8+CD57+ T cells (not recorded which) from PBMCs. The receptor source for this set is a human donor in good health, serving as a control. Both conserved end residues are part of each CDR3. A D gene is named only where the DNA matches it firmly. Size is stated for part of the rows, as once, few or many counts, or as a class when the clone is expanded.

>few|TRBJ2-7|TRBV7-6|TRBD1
CASSPRLGQASSYEQYF
TGTGCCAGCAGCCCACGCCTGGGACAGGCTTCCTCCTACGAGCAGTACTTC
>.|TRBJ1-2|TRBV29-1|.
CSVEWSSGYTF
TGCAGCGTTGAATGGTCGTCTGGCTACACCTTC
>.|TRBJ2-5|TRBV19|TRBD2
CASSWTSGAETQYF
TGTGCCAGTAGTTGGACTAGCGGGGCGGAGACCCAGTACTTC
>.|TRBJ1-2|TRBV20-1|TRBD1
CSAPSRTGGTNYGYTF
TGCAGTGCCCCGAGCCGGACAGGGGGCACCAACTATGGCTACACCTTC
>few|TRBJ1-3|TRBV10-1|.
CASSYKLSGPHSGNTIYF
TGCGCCAGCAGCTACAAACTATCGGGACCTCACTCTGGAAACACCATATATTTT
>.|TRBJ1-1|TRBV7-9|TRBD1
CASSTGGTGDRTEAFF
TGCGCCAGCAGTACGGGTGGGACAGGGGATAGAACTGAAGCTTTCTTT
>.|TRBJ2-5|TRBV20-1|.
CSARRDPGVEVETQYF
TGCAGTGCCAGGAGGGATCCGGGGGTGGAGGTAGAGACCCAGTACTTC
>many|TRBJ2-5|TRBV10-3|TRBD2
CAISRTSGGSGETQYF
TGTGCCATCAGCCGGACTAGCGGGGGGAGTGGAGAGACCCAGTACTTC
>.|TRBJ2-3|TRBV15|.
CATSRTDTQYF
TGTGCCACCAGCAGAACAGATACGCAGTATTTT
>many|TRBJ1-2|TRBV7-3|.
CASSLGARGYTF
TGTGCCAGCAGCCTAGGGGCGCGCGGCTACACCTTC
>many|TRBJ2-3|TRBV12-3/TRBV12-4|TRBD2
CASTATSGGAPDTQYF
TGTGCCAGCACTGCGACTAGCGGGGGGGCCCCAGATACGCAGTATTTT
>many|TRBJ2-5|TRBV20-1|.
CSARNRGETQYF
TGCAGTGCTAGAAATAGGGGAGAGACCCAGTACTTC
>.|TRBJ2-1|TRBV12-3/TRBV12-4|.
CASSKMEVGEGGTFF
TGTGCCAGCAGTAAGATGGAGGTTGGTGAGGGGGGTACGTTCTTC
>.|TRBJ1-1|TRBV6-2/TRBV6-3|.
CASSYWQHTEAFF
TGTGCCAGCAGTTACTGGCAGCACACTGAAGCTTTCTTT
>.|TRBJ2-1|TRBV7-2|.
CASSFQSSSYNEQFF
TGTGCCAGCAGCTTTCAATCCAGCTCCTACAATGAGCAGTTCTTC
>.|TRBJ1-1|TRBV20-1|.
CSVRGGRTEAFF
TGCAGTGTAAGAGGGGGGCGGACTGAAGCTTTCTTT
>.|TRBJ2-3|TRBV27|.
CASGTDTQYF
TGTGCCAGCGGCACAGATACGCAGTATTTT
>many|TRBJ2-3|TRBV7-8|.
CASGRGGGGRYTDTQYF
TGTGCCAGCGGGCGAGGGGGGGGGGGCCGGTACACAGATACGCAGTATTTT
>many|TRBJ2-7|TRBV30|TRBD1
CAWRGQKYEQYF
TGTGCCTGGAGGGGACAGAAATACGAGCAGTACTTC
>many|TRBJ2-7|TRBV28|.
CASRMTRPSDEQYF
TGTGCCAGCAGGATGACCCGACCTAGCGACGAGCAGTACTTC
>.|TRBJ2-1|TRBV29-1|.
CSVESGPSMYNEQFF
TGCAGCGTTGAATCTGGGCCCAGTATGTACAATGAGCAGTTCTTC
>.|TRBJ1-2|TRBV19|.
CASSIGYRNGYTF
TGTGCCAGTAGTATCGGCTACAGAAATGGCTACACCTTC
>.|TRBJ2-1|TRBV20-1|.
CSAITTGYDNEQFF
TGCAGTGCTATCACGACGGGGTACGACAATGAGCAGTTCTTC
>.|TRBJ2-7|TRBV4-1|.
CASSSTLTTELEQYF
TGCGCCAGCAGCTCGACTCTTACGACAGAATTAGAGCAGTACTTC
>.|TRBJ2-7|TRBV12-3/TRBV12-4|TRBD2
CASSLWPPGASGSYEQYF
TGTGCCAGCAGTTTATGGCCTCCCGGGGCTAGCGGGTCCTACGAGCAGTACTTC
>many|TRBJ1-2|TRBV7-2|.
CASSLDGGRSHGYTF
TGTGCCAGCAGCTTAGATGGGGGGCGCTCTCATGGCTACACCTTC
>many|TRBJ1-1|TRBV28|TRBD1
CASSPGDRANTEAFF
TGTGCCAGCAGTCCCGGGGACAGGGCGAACACTGAAGCTTTCTTT
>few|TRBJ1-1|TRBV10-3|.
CAISPGTNTEAFF
TGTGCCATCAGCCCAGGGACAAACACTGAAGCTTTCTTT
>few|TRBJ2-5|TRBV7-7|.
CASSLAGGGETQYF
TGTGCCAGCAGCTTAGCAGGAGGTGGGGAGACCCAGTACTTC
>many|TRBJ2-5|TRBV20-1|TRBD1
CSATHPQGAQETQYF
TGCAGTGCTACCCACCCACAGGGGGCACAAGAGACCCAGTACTTC
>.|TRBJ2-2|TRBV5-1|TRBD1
CASKGTGNTGELFF
TGCGCCAGCAAAGGGACAGGGAACACCGGGGAGCTGTTTTTT
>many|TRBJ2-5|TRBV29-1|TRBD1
CSVEGGSRTGAPLATQYF
TGCAGCGTTGAGGGAGGGAGCAGGACAGGGGCTCCCCTTGCGACCCAGTACTTC
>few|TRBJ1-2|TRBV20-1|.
CSARDARDSGECGCTF
TGCAGTGCTAGGGATGCCCGCGACAGCGGGGAATGTGGCTGCACCTTC
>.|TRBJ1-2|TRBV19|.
CASSLNRLAPYGYTF
TGTGCCAGTAGCTTAAATCGCCTTGCCCCCTATGGCTACACCTTC
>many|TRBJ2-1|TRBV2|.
CASTHESNRIEQFF
TGTGCCAGCACCCATGAATCAAATCGCATTGAGCAGTTCTTC
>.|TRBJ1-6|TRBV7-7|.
CASSLRGQKDSPLHF
TGTGCCAGCAGCTTACGAGGACAGAAGGATTCACCCCTCCACTTT
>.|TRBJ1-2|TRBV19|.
CASSYQQGYGYTF
TGTGCCAGTAGTTATCAACAGGGCTATGGCTACACCTTC
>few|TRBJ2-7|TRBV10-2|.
CASSEFGGYEQYF
TGCGCCAGCAGTGAGTTTGGCGGGTACGAGCAGTACTTC
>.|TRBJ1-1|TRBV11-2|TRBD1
CASSYRRDSTEAFF
TGTGCCAGCAGTTACCGGCGGGACAGCACTGAAGCTTTCTTT
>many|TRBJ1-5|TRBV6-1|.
CASSPRGNQPQHF
TGTGCCAGCAGCCCCCGAGGGAATCAGCCCCAGCATTTT
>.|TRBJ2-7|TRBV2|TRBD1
CASSGGTGVHEQYF
TGTGCCAGCAGTGGCGGGACAGGGGTCCACGAGCAGTACTTC
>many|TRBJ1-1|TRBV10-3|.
CAIRTVTAHDEAFF
TGTGCCATCAGAACGGTGACAGCTCACGACGAAGCTTTCTTT
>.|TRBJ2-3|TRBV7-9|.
CASESGSTDTQYF
TGTGCCAGCGAGAGCGGGAGCACAGATACGCAGTATTTT
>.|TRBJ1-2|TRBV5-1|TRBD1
CASSLGTGPYGYTF
TGCGCCAGCAGCTTGGGGACAGGGCCATATGGCTACACCTTC
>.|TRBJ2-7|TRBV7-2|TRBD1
CASSLSQGELYEQYF
TGTGCCAGCAGCTTATCTCAGGGGGAACTCTACGAGCAGTACTTC
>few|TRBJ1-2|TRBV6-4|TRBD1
CASSDRDSYGYTF
TGTGCCAGCAGCGACCGGGACAGCTATGGCTACACCTTC
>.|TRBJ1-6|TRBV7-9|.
CASSLSGQASYSPPLHF
TGTGCCAGCAGCTTGTCGGGACAAGCCTCCTATAGTCCACCCCTCCACTTT
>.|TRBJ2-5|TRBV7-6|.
CASSLSENQYF
TGTGCCAGCAGCTTATCGGAGAACCAGTACTTC
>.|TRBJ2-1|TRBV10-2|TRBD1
CATRLSLGQFYNEQFF
TGCGCCACGCGACTTTCCTTGGGACAGTTTTACAATGAGCAGTTCTTC